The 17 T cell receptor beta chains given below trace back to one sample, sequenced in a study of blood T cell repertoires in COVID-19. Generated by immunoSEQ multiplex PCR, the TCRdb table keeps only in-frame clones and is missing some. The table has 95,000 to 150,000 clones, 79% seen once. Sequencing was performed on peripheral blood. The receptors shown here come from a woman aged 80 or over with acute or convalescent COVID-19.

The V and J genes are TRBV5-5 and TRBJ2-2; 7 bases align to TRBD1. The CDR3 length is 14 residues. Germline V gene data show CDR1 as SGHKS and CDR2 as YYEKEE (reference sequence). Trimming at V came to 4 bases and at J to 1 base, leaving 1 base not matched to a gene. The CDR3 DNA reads TGTGCCAGCAGCAGGACAGGGAACACCGGGGAGCTGTTTTTT. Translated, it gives CASSRTGNTGELFF.

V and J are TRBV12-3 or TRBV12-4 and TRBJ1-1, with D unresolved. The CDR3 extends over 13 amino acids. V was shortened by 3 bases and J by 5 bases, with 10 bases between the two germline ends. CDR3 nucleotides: TGTGCCAGCAGTTTGGCGGTTGGGACTGAAGCTTTCTTT. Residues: CASSLAVGTEAFF.

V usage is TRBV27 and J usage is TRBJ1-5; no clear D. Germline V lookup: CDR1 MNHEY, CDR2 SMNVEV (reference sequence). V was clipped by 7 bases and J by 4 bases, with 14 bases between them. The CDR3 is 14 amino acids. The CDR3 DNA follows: TGTGCCAGCACCCCGAGGGTCGGAAATCAGCCCCAGCATTTT. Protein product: CASTPRVGNQPQHF.

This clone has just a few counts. In DNA form, the CDR3 reads TGTGCCAGCAGCTTGGCCCTAGGGGCTAATGAAAAACTGTTTTTT. As protein: CASSLALGANEKLFF. V usage is TRBV5-6 and J usage is TRBJ1-4; D possibly corresponds to TRBD1 (5 bases). This CDR3 is built from 15 residues. Germline V gene sequence: CDR1 SGHDT, CDR2 YYEEEE. Trimming removed 0 bases at V and 3 bases at J, with 9 bases between.

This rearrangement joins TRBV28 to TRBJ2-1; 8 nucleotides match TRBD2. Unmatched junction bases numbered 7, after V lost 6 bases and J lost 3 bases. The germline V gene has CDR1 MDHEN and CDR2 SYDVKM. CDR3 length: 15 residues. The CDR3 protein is CASRPPSGRYNEQFF. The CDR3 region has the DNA TGTGCCAGCAGGCCCCCTAGCGGGCGCTACAATGAGCAGTTCTTC.

CDR3: CASSLAGGAGNEQFF. In DNA, the CDR3 is TGCGCCAGCAGCTTGGCGGGGGGGGCTGGCAATGAGCAGTTCTTC. The chain recombines TRBV5-1 with TRBJ2-1; 8 nucleotides match TRBD2. Germline V gives CDR1 SGHRS, CDR2 YFSETQ. The V gene end was trimmed by 0 bases and the J gene end by 6 bases; junction bases not matched to a gene: 5. CDR3 length: 15 amino acids.

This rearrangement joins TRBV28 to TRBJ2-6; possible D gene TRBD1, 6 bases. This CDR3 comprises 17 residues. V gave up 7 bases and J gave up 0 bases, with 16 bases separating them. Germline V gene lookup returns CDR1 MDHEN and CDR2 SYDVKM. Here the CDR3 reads CASIPGGHLSGANVLTF. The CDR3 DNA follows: TGTGCCAGCATCCCTGGGGGACACCTCTCTGGGGCCAACGTCCTGACTTTC. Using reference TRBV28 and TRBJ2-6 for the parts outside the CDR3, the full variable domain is DVKVTQSSRYLVKRTGEKVFLECVQDMDHENMFWYRQDPGLGLRLIYFSYDVKMKEKGDIPEGYSVSREKKERFSLILESASTNQTSMYLCASIPGGHLSGANVLTFGAGSRLTVL.

The chain's CDR3 is CASSPRDYLYEQYF. CDR3 coding DNA: TGTGCCAGCAGCCCCCGGGATTACCTTTACGAGCAGTACTTC. This chain joins TRBV9 and TRBJ2-7; D is perhaps TRBD2 (5 bases). The CDR3 runs 14 residues. V lost 4 bases and J 4 bases, leaving 15 bases between the germline ends. Per germline, CDR1 SGDLS and CDR2 YYNGEE.

The CDR3, as DNA: TGTGCCAGTAGTATCTGGGCTAGCAGTGCCGGGGAGCTGTTTTTT. Translating gives CASSIWASSAGELFF. The chain has TRBV19 and TRBJ2-2, with D possibly being TRBD2 (5 bases). The V end lost 3 bases, the J end lost 6 bases, and 14 bases lay between the germline ends. The CDR3 has 15 amino acids. Germline CDR1 and CDR2: LNHDA and SQIVND (reference sequence).

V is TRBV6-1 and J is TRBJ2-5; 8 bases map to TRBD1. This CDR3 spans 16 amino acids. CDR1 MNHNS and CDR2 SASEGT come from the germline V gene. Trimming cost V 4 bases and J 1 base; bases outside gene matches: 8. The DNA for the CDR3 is TGTGCCAGCAGTGGACAGGGGACACTATCCCAAGAGACCCAGTACTTC. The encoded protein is CASSGQGTLSQETQYF.

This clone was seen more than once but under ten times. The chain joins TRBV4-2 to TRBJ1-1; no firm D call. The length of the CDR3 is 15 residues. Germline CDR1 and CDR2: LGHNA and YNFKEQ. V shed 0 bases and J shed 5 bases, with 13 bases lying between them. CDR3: CASSQEFGGRTEAFF. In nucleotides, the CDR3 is TGTGCCAGCAGCCAAGAGTTCGGAGGGAGGACTGAAGCTTTCTTT.

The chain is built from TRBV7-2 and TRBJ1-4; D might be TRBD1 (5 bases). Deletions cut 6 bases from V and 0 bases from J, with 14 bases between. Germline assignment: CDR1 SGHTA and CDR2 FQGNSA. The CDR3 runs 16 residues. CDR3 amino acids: CASSPGGFATNEKLFF. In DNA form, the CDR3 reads TGTGCCAGCAGTCCGGGGGGGTTTGCAACTAATGAAAAACTGTTTTTT.

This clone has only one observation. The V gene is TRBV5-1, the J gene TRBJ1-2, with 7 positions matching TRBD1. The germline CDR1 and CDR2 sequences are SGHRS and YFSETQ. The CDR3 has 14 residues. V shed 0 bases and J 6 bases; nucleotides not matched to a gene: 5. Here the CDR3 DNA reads TGCGCCAGCAGCTTGGGAGGGGGCGAACATGGCTACACCTTC. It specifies CASSLGGGEHGYTF.

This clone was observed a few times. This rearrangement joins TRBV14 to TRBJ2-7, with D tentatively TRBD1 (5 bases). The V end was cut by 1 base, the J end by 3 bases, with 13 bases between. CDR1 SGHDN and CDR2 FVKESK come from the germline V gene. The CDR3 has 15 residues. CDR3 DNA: TGTGCCAGCAGCCAAGTATGGGGCGAGATCTACGAGCAGTACTTC. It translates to CASSQVWGEIYEQYF.

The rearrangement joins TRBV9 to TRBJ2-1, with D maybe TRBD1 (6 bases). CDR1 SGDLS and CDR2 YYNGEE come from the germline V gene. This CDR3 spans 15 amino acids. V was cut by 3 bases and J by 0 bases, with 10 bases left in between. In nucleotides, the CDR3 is TGTGCCAGCAGCGAGGGGGTCCTCTCCTACAATGAGCAGTTCTTC. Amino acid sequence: CASSEGVLSYNEQFF.

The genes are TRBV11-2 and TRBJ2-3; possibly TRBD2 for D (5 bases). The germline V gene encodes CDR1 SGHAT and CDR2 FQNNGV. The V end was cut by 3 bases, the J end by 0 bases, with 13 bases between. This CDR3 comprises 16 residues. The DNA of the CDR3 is TGTGCCAGCAGCTTCGGACTGGTTCAAAGCACAGATACGCAGTATTTT. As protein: CASSFGLVQSTDTQYF.

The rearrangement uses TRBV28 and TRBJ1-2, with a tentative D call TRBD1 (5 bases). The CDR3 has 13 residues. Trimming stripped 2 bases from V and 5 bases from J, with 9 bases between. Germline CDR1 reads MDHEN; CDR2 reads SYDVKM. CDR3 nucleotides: TGTGCCAGCAGTTTAGGGGGAGGGTATGGCTACACCTTC. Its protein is CASSLGGGYGYTF.